The 18 T cell receptor beta chains below come from one sample, sequenced in a study of spatial heterogeneity in lung cancer. Time point noted: sample taken at primary tumor resection. Frozen PBMC, nontumor lung or tumor provided whole RNA, which was sequenced unsorted. TCRdb re-called the 5' RACE reads through MiXCR, storing one row per CDR3 protein. The top ten hold around 36% of the sample, which has about 29,000 distinct CDR3 sequences, 7.5% to 10% seen once. This material consisted of PBMCs, taken at surgery. These receptors were obtained from a female donor with early-stage non-small cell lung cancer.

This clonotype was recorded many times. This chain connects TRBV28 to TRBJ2-1; a weak D match, TRBD1 (6 bases). There are 15 residues in the CDR3. The germline V gene encodes CDR1 MDHEN and CDR2 SYDVKM. Trimming removed 4 bases from V and 6 bases from J, with 16 bases in between. For the CDR3, the DNA is TGTGCCAGCAGTTCCGACAGGCAAAGGGGCAATGAGCAGTTCTTC. Residues: CASSSDRQRGNEQFF.

This clonotype was observed at least ten times. This chain joins TRBV29-1 and TRBJ1-1; possibly TRBD1 for D (6 bases). CDR1 is SQVTM, CDR2 ANQGSEA, per germline. CDR3 length: 13 residues. V was shortened by 4 bases and J by 0 bases, with 9 bases between the two germline ends. The CDR3 here is CSVVRGMNTEAFF. CDR3 in DNA: TGCAGCGTTGTCAGGGGTATGAACACTGAAGCTTTCTTT.

This clonotype was seen at least ten times. This rearrangement joins TRBV28 to TRBJ2-7; a possible D gene is TRBD2 (6 bases). The V and J ends lost 5 bases and 0 bases respectively, with 14 bases between them. The CDR3 length is 15 residues. The germline CDR1 and CDR2 sequences are MDHEN and SYDVKM. The DNA for the CDR3 is TGTGCCAGCAGTACCGGCGGGACTCGCTCCTACGAGCAGTACTTC. Translated, it gives CASSTGGTRSYEQYF. The whole variable domain, filled in from reference TRBV28 and TRBJ2-7, reads DVKVTQSSRYLVKRTGEKVFLECVQDMDHENMFWYRQDPGLGLRLIYFSYDVKMKEKGDIPEGYSVSREKKERFSLILESASTNQTSMYLCASSTGGTRSYEQYFGPGTRLTVT.

This clonotype occurred many times. The chain uses TRBV5-5 and TRBJ2-1; 8 bases are shared with TRBD2. Germline CDR1 is SGHKS and CDR2 is YYEKEE (reference sequence). CDR3 length: 14 residues. J lost 9 bases, V lost 0 bases, and 5 bases had no gene match. Written as DNA, the CDR3 is TGTGCCAGCAGCTTGGCGCAGCGGGAGTCTGAGCAGTTCTTC. The encoded protein is CASSLAQRESEQFF.

This clonotype showed up many times. The genes are TRBV29-1 and TRBJ2-5; D is ambiguous. The CDR3 is 14 residues long. Trimming took 8 bases from V and 3 from J, leaving 19 bases between them. Germline CDR1 is SQVTM and CDR2 is ANQGSEA. The CDR3 nucleotides are TGCAGCCAGCTGGCTCAACCCAAGGAAGAGACCCAGTACTTC. Translated, it gives CSQLAQPKEETQYF. Variable domain in full (rest from reference TRBV29-1 and TRBJ2-5): SAVISQKPSRDICQRGTSLTIQCQVDSQVTMMFWYRQQPGQSLTLIATANQGSEATYESGFVIDKFPISRPNLTFSTLTVSNMSPEDSSIYLCSQLAQPKEETQYFGPGTRLLVL.

This clonotype was seen a few times. The CDR3 nucleotides read TGTGCCAGCACCGGGACAGGGATGTACGAGCAGTACTTC. It is translated as CASTGTGMYEQYF. The rearrangement links TRBV25-1 to TRBJ2-7; 9 nucleotides agree with TRBD1. The CDR3 has 13 residues. J was trimmed by 4 bases and V by 7 bases; bases with no gene match: 5. CDR1 is MGHDK and CDR2 is SYGVNS in the germline V gene.

This clonotype has just a few counts. The chain couples TRBV28 to TRBJ1-1; 7 nucleotides line up with TRBD1. The CDR3 is 16 amino acids. CDR1 MDHEN and CDR2 SYDVKM come from the germline V gene. V gave up 6 bases and J gave up 1 base; unmatched junction bases: 11. The CDR3 coding sequence is TGTGCCAGCAGCTCCCCCCTGGGACAGACGAACACTGAAGCTTTCTTT. This gives the protein CASSSPLGQTNTEAFF.

The chain links TRBV10-1 to TRBJ2-1; possibly TRBD1 or TRBD2 for D (5 bases each). V was shortened by 3 bases and J by 8 bases, with 20 bases between the two germline ends. Germline loops: CDR1 WNHNN, CDR2 SYGVQD (reference sequence). The CDR3 runs to 16 residues. In DNA form, the CDR3 reads TGCGCCAGCAGTGACAATCCGGGACCACGTCGGCATGAGCAGTTCTTC. This sequence encodes CASSDNPGPRRHEQFF.

The V call is TRBV7-2, the J call TRBJ1-2; D perhaps matches TRBD1 (6 bases). The V gene lost 6 bases and the J gene lost 4 bases, with 18 bases spanning the gap. Per germline, CDR1 SGHTA and CDR2 FQGNSA. The CDR3 has 15 amino acids. This CDR3 reads CASSQMGAMSYGYTF. CDR3 DNA: TGTGCCAGCAGTCAAATGGGGGCAATGAGCTATGGCTACACCTTC. Filled out from reference TRBV7-2 and TRBJ1-2, the complete variable domain reads GAGVSQSPSNKVTEKGKDVELRCDPISGHTALYWYRQSLGQGLEFLIYFQGNSAPDKSGLPSDRFSAERTGGSVSTLTIQRTQQEDSAVYLCASSQMGAMSYGYTFGSGTRLTVV.

This clonotype was counted ten times or more. The chain employs TRBV7-9 and TRBJ1-2; D possibly corresponds to TRBD1 (6 bases). The CDR3 has 14 amino acids. Trimming stripped 1 base from V and 8 bases from J, with 14 bases between. From germline, CDR1 is SEHNR and CDR2 FQNEAQ (reference sequence). The CDR3 coding sequence is TGTGCCAGCAGCTTAGTGGTACAGGGAGAGGGCTACACCTTC. It specifies CASSLVVQGEGYTF.

This clonotype showed up many times. The chain recombines TRBV20-1 with TRBJ2-3; D ambiguous. Between the trimmed V and J ends, which lost 6 bases and 6 bases, there was a span of 7 bases. CDR1 and CDR2 from the germline V gene are DFQATT and SNEGSKA (reference sequence). The CDR3 length is 10 residues. CDR3 sequence (DNA): TGCAGTGCCTTGAGGGATACGCAGTATTTT. Its translation: CSALRDTQYF.

This clonotype has a handful of counts. The genes are TRBV5-1 and TRBJ2-5; either TRBD1 or TRBD2 may supply D (5 bases each). Germline lookup yields CDR1 SGHRS and CDR2 YFSETQ. Trimming removed 2 bases from V and 5 bases from J, with 13 bases in between. The length of the CDR3 is 14 residues. Here the CDR3 DNA reads TGCGCCAGCAGCTTCAGTCGAGGGGACGAGACCCAGTACTTC. Its protein is CASSFSRGDETQYF.

There are many counts of this clonotype. The rearrangement links TRBV3-1 to TRBJ1-4; D is ambiguous. The CDR3 is 13 residues long. Germline CDR1 and CDR2: LGHDT and YNNKEL (reference sequence). Between the trimmed V and J ends, which lost 4 bases and 8 bases, there was a span of 11 bases. CDR3 residues: CASSRRAEEKLFF. For the CDR3, the DNA is TGTGCCAGCAGCCGCCGGGCAGAAGAAAAACTGTTTTTT.

This clonotype has only a few counts. The chain couples TRBV7-9 to TRBJ1-4; the match to TRBD1 covers 10 bases. Losses at the gene ends were 5 bases for V and 5 bases for J; bases not matched to a gene: 2. This CDR3 contains 14 residues. Germline values: CDR1 SEHNR, CDR2 FQNEAQ (reference sequence). This chain's CDR3 is CASSRGQGNEKLFF. The CDR3 bases are TGTGCCAGCAGCCGGGGACAGGGGAATGAAAAACTGTTTTTT.

This clonotype was seen repeatedly, ten times or more. The chain recombines TRBV3-1 with TRBJ2-7; no firm D call. Trimming cost V 3 bases and J 0 bases, with 12 bases left between them. The germline V gene has CDR1 LGHDT and CDR2 YNNKEL (reference sequence). The CDR3 length is 15 residues. The CDR3 sequence is CASSQEGLSSYEQYF. In DNA form, the CDR3 reads TGTGCCAGCAGCCAGGAAGGGCTGAGCTCCTACGAGCAGTACTTC.

V and J are TRBV7-8 and TRBJ2-3; 7 bases map to TRBD2. The V and J ends lost 1 base and 2 bases, in that order; junction bases with no gene match: 6. The CDR3 extends over 16 amino acids. CDR1 SGHVS and CDR2 FQNEAQ come from the germline V gene. The CDR3, as DNA: TGTGCCAGCAGCTTAGTCGGCGGGAGCATCACAGATACGCAGTATTTT. Its translation: CASSLVGGSITDTQYF.

The chain links TRBV12-3 or TRBV12-4 to TRBJ2-3; no clear D gene. CDR3 length: 12 residues. The V gene lost 6 bases and the J gene lost 6 bases, with 10 bases spanning the gap. The CDR3 sequence is CASSSGRDTQYF. In DNA form, the CDR3 reads TGTGCCAGCAGCTCCGGTAGGGATACGCAGTATTTT.

This clonotype was seen ten or more times. This rearrangement joins TRBV4-3 to TRBJ1-5, with a tentative D call TRBD1 (5 bases). CDR3 length: 17 amino acids. Germline V gene lookup returns CDR1 LGHNA and CDR2 YSLEER. Between the trimmed V and J ends, which lost 3 bases and 3 bases, there was a span of 18 bases. CDR3 DNA sequence: TGCGCCAGCAGCCAGAGACTGGGACTCTTGAACAATCAGCCCCAGCATTTT. Translation: CASSQRLGLLNNQPQHF.